This T cell receptor beta chain was recovered during a study of radiation and T cells in renal cell carcinoma (dated by TCRdb to the early 2020s). Regarding the complete study: In total, approximately 54 samples, comprising 26 tumors and some 27 peripheral blood samples, were subjected to TCR beta sequencing. The last blood draw happened 4 weeks after radiation, timed to coincide with nephrectomy. A total of approximately 4 million unique CDR3 nucleotide sequences, encoding fewer than 3,000,000 unique CDR3 amino acid sequences, were found across all 50 or so samples.

What this sample's time point label stands for: blood 4 weeks post-SBRT, at nephrectomy. Per the publication, the treatment or condition label means: 15 Gy SBRT to primary tumor, nephrectomy 4 weeks later. The samples were drawn from a clinical trial, where primary renal cell carcinomas were treated with 15 Gy of stereotactic body radiation therapy and then removed by nephrectomy 4 weeks afterward. To follow tumor-enriched clonotypes, serial peripheral blood was collected from radiation-treated patients at baseline and at 2 weeks and 4 weeks after SBRT. Every patient's renal cell carcinoma showed clear cell pathology. Genomic DNA for TCR sequencing was prepared using the QIAamp DNA Blood Mini Kit (Qiagen). The analyses included just those samples that passed every quality control check. The CDR3 sequence holds 13 residues, the cysteine and phenylalanine included. The kept DNA is CDR3 alone, 39 bases in frame from the first base. From V the trimming removes 4 bases and from J it removes 8 bases, while the gene matches leave 3 bases of the junction unaccounted for. Reading the germline V gene gives CDR1 SGHNT and CDR2 YENEEA.

TCR beta libraries were generated from genomic DNA with the immunoSEQ kit, following the manufacturer's recommendations. To prepare the libraries, a first multiplex PCR with proprietary primers was run, followed by a second PCR that added unique barcodes, and a bead cleanup was done after each round. A kit-provided positive control reaction and a negative control reaction were included in every sample batch. The final libraries were assessed on an Agilent 4200 TapeStation D1000 ScreenTape, pooled by volume, and quantified by qPCR. Sequencing was performed on an Illumina NextSeq500 using a MidOutput 150-cycle cartridge, with 156 Read1 cycles, 15 Index1 cycles, and the kit custom primers. The pooled library was loaded at 0.95 to 1 pM, with an approximately 20% PhiX control spiked in. On the study's bioinformatics: The vendor-processed data were analyzed in R, and a clonotype was defined as all T cells that share the same CDR3 nucleotide sequence. In the clone abundance analyses, frequencies were normalized to the 10,000 most abundant clones in each sample. Public T cell clones, averaging fewer than five per sample, were removed before analysis. A difference in abundance of at least 32-fold between compartments was used to define tumor-enriched and baseline blood-enriched clonotypes. A beta-binomial differential abundance model was used to identify clonotypes that expanded or contracted between blood time points. Similarity between tumor and blood repertoires was quantified using the Baroni-Urbani and Buser coefficient, and groups were compared with two-tailed Wilcoxon tests in R. TCRdb's version of the immuneACCESS table is confined to in-frame rearrangements and falls short of the full clone set. An unresolved V gene accounts for under half of the shortfall where checked; the remainder is of unknown origin. That table supplies the V and J calls and clone size; D and trimming were determined from the DNA. The sample yields approximately 85,000 clones; roughly nine tenths were counted once. The top ten clones comprise approximately 6% of the sample.

Regarding this clone: Its antigen is unknown. Base qualities are not at hand, and no much larger clone is one base apart.

What the work shows at the level of the full study, not this receptor alone: Because the trial had a single-armed design, the trial could not examine how radiation dose or scheduling affected the TCR repertoire. Because no pretreatment tumor biopsies were available, whether clonotypes were present in the tumor at baseline could not be determined. An increase in top tumor clonotypes in blood was observed from baseline to 2 weeks post-radiation, followed by contraction by 4 weeks, which was taken to suggest transient expansion of tumor-resident clones. Changes in the blood repertoire were not tracked past 4 weeks after treatment.

The V and J genes are TRBV11-3 and TRBJ1-4, and 8 junctional nucleotides match TRBD1. This TCR was recovered from a woman aged 70-85 years with renal cell carcinoma. Here the sequenced sample was blood, taken from a patient whose treatment included radiotherapy and nephrectomy. The CDR3 corresponds to CASSWDRKEKLFF. In nucleotide form, the sequence is TGTGCCAGCAGCTGGGACAGGAAGGAAAAACTGTTTTTT.